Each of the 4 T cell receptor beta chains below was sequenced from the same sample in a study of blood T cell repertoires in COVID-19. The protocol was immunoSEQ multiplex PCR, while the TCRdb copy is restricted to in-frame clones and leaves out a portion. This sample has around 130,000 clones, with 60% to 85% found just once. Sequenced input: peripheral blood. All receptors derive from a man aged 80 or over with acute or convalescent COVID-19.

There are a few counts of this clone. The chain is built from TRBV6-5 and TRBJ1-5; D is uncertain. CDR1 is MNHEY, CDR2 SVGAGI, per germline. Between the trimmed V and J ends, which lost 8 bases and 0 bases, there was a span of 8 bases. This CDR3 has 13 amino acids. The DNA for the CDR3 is TGTGCCAGCTGCGAGAATAGCAATCAGCCCCAGCATTTT. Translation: CASCENSNQPQHF.

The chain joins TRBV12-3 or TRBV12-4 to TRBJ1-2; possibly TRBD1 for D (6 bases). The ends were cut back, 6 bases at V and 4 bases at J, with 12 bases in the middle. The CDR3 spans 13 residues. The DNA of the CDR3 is TGTGCCAGCAGCCCCGGGGGGCGCTATGGCTACACCTTC. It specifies CASSPGGRYGYTF.

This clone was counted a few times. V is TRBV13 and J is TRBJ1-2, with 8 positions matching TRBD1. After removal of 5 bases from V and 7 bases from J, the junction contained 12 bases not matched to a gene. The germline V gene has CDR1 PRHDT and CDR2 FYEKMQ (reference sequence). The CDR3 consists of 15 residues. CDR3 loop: CASSERGRGRGGYTF. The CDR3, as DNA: TGTGCCAGCAGCGAGAGAGGCAGGGGGCGAGGTGGCTACACCTTC. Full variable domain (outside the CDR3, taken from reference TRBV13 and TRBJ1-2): AAGVIQSPRHLIKEKRETATLKCYPIPRHDTVYWYQQGPGQDPQFLISFYEKMQSDKGSIPDRFSAQQFSDYHSELNMSSLELGDSALYFCASSERGRGRGGYTFGSGTRLTVV.

The DNA of the CDR3 is TGCGCCAGCAGCCAAGTTACAGGGGTAGGCTACGAGCAGTACTTC. Its protein product is CASSQVTGVGYEQYF. The V call is TRBV4-1, the J call TRBJ2-7; 7 bases line up with TRBD1. V was pared by 1 base and J by 3 bases, with 6 bases of the junction left unmatched. The CDR3 consists of 15 residues. Germline V CDR1 and CDR2: MGHRA, YSYEKL.